These 29 T cell receptor beta chains were all obtained from the same sample, sequenced in a study of cytomegalovirus exposure and HLA in healthy donors. PCR used 60 Vbeta primers and 13 Jbeta primers. TCRdb's copy holds only in-frame clones and misses some; the assay was immunoSEQ multiplex PCR. The table shows over 150,000 clones, with about four fifths occurring only once. Sequencing was performed on PBMCs. Source of these receptors: a man aged 18 to 29 in good health and CMV-seronegative.

J is TRBJ2-7 and V is TRBV12-5, with D hard to call. CDR1 is LGHNT and CDR2 is FRNRAP in the germline V gene. CDR3 length: 13 residues. Trimming cost V 11 bases and J 0 bases, with 14 bases left between them. CDR3 in DNA: TGTGCTTGCTCCTCGGGTCTCTCCTACGAGCAGTACTTC. This sequence encodes CACSSGLSYEQYF. Together with reference TRBV12-5 and TRBJ2-7, the CDR3 gives the full variable domain: DARVTQTPRHKVTEMGQEVTMRCQPILGHNTVFWYRQTMMQGLELLAYFRNRAPLDDSGMPKDRFSAEMPDATLATLKIQPSEPRDSAVYFCACSSGLSYEQYFGPGTRLTVT.

This clone was observed a few times. The chain couples TRBV2 to TRBJ2-6; TRBD1 is a possible D gene (5 bases). Looked up from germline, CDR1 is SNHLY and CDR2 is FYNNEI. Trimming pared 6 bases from V and 2 bases from J, leaving 11 bases between. This CDR3 is 15 amino acids long. The CDR3 reads CASRIGHTGANVLTF. CDR3 in DNA: TGTGCCAGCAGAATCGGACACACTGGGGCCAACGTCCTGACTTTC.

The rearrangement links TRBV4-1 to TRBJ1-3, with D possibly being TRBD1 (5 bases). The CDR3 has 17 residues. V dropped 4 bases and J dropped 0 bases, with 16 bases sitting between them. CDR1 and CDR2 from the germline V gene are MGHRA and YSYEKL. Written as DNA, the CDR3 is TGCGCCAGCAGCCTTGGGGGGTCAGGACTCTCTGGAAACACCATATATTTT. This translates into CASSLGGSGLSGNTIYF.

The chain combines TRBV18 with TRBJ1-5; D may be TRBD1 (5 bases). Trimming pared 5 bases from V and 4 bases from J, leaving 12 bases between. The CDR3 extends over 14 amino acids. CDR1 and CDR2 from the germline V gene are KGHSH and LQKENI. CDR3 sequence: CASSADRPNQPQHF. The CDR3 coding sequence is TGTGCCAGCTCAGCTGACAGACCTAATCAGCCCCAGCATTTT.

CDR3 DNA: TGTGCCAGTAGTATAGGACTAGCGGGGGGCTACAATGAGCAGTTCTTC. Translating gives CASSIGLAGGYNEQFF. This chain uses TRBV19 with TRBJ2-1; TRBD2 matches at 13 bases. CDR3 length: 16 amino acids. The germline V gene has CDR1 LNHDA and CDR2 SQIVND (reference sequence). Losses at the gene ends were 1 base for V and 3 bases for J; bases not matched to a gene: 0.

V gene TRBV18 combines with J gene TRBJ1-1, with 8 positions matching TRBD1. V was pared by 2 bases and J by 0 bases, with 2 bases of the junction left unmatched. This CDR3 region has 15 residues. Germline CDR1 reads KGHSH; CDR2 reads LQKENI. The CDR3 DNA sequence: TGTGCCAGCTCACCAAGGACAGGGATGAACACTGAAGCTTTCTTT. It is translated as CASSPRTGMNTEAFF.

J is TRBJ2-3 and V is TRBV9; 8 nucleotides line up with TRBD2. J lost 6 bases, V lost 4 bases, and 10 bases had no gene match. There are 15 residues in the CDR3. Looked up from germline, CDR1 is SGDLS and CDR2 is YYNGEE. The CDR3: CASSTRGGHGDTQYF. The CDR3 DNA reads TGTGCCAGCAGCACACGGGGGGGCCATGGTGATACGCAGTATTTT.

The chain has TRBV18 and TRBJ1-5; 8 positions match TRBD1. Germline V gene sequence: CDR1 KGHSH, CDR2 LQKENI. V shed 5 bases, J shed 2 bases, and the junction held 8 bases outside the gene matches. This CDR3 is built from 16 residues. In nucleotides, the CDR3 is TGTGCCAGCTCAACAATAGACAGGGGTGGCAATCAGCCCCAGCATTTT. It yields the protein CASSTIDRGGNQPQHF.

V gene TRBV5-6 combines with J gene TRBJ1-1; 10 nucleotides line up with TRBD1. The CDR3 loop spans 14 amino acids. Germline V gives CDR1 SGHDT, CDR2 YYEEEE. The trim removed 3 bases at V and 4 bases at J, leaving 3 bases unmatched. The CDR3: CASSSDRGSTEAFF. The CDR3 DNA reads as TGTGCCAGCAGCTCGGACAGGGGGAGCACTGAAGCTTTCTTT. The whole variable domain, filled in from reference TRBV5-6 and TRBJ1-1, reads DAGVTQSPTHLIKTRGQQVTLRCSPKSGHDTVSWYQQALGQGPQFIFQYYEEEERQRGNFPDRFSGHQFPNYSSELNVNALLLGDSALYLCASSSDRGSTEAFFGQGTRLTVV.

A note on this clone: Germline is not matched at one junction end, which may reflect a read error. The chain recombines TRBV7-9 with TRBJ2-1; 9 bases fit TRBD1. Per the germline V gene, CDR1 is SEHNR and CDR2 is FQNEAQ (reference sequence). This CDR3 is 13 amino acids long. As DNA, the CDR3 is TGTTCCAGCGGGGACAGGGTAGTCAATGAGCAGTTCTTC. As protein: CSSGDRVVNEQFF.

The chain has TRBV4-2 and TRBJ2-5; D is possibly TRBD2 (6 bases). The J call is doubtful: the DNA matches TRBJ2-7 better. The CDR3 is 15 residues long. Germline V gives CDR1 LGHNA, CDR2 YNFKEQ. The CDR3 protein is CASTPSSVDSYEQYF. CDR3 DNA sequence: TGTGCCAGCACCCCGTCTAGCGTGGACTCCTACGAGCAGTACTTC.

V gene TRBV12-5 combines with J gene TRBJ2-7; 9 bases agree with TRBD2. CDR3 length: 16 amino acids. The trim removed 7 bases at V and 0 bases at J, leaving 10 bases unmatched. Per the germline V gene, CDR1 is LGHNT and CDR2 is FRNRAP. CDR3: CASADPSGESSYEQYF. In DNA, the CDR3 is TGTGCTAGTGCCGATCCTAGCGGGGAGAGCTCCTACGAGCAGTACTTC.

This clone appeared a single time. This chain links TRBV11-2 with TRBJ2-1; 9 nucleotides line up with TRBD2. After removal of 1 base from V and 5 bases from J, the junction contained 0 bases not matched to a gene. The CDR3 sequence is 14 residues long. Germline-derived CDR1 and CDR2 are SGHAT and FQNNGV. The CDR3 here is CASSLGTSDNEQFF. The CDR3, as DNA: TGTGCCAGCAGCTTAGGGACTAGCGACAATGAGCAGTTCTTC.

The chain couples TRBV5-1 to TRBJ2-7; maybe TRBD2 (6 bases). The CDR3 runs to 13 residues. The ends were cut back, 5 bases at V and 5 bases at J, with 14 bases in the middle. The germline CDR1 and CDR2 sequences are SGHRS and YFSETQ. CDR3 sequence reads: CASSRDSGNEQYF. CDR3 sequence (DNA): TGCGCCAGCAGTCGGGACTCTGGGAACGAGCAGTACTTC.

The CDR3 DNA follows: TGTGCCAGAAGCTGCGCCGGGGGGGCGGGAAAAGAGTTTGTCGGGGAGCTGTTTTTT. Translated: CARSCAGGAGKEFVGELFF. The rearrangement joins TRBV5-3 to TRBJ2-2; 8 bases line up with TRBD2. TRBV5-3 qualifies as an ORF whose function is uncertain. This CDR3 has 19 residues. The V and J ends lost 3 bases and 7 bases, in that order; junction bases with no gene match: 20.

This sequence joins TRBV7-6 and TRBJ1-5; D not certain. The CDR3 runs to 13 residues. Germline lookup yields CDR1 SGHVS and CDR2 FNYEAQ. The ends were cut back, 5 bases at V and 8 bases at J, with 13 bases in the middle. This CDR3 reads CASSRRAREPQHF. As DNA, the CDR3 is TGTGCCAGCAGCCGTCGGGCGCGGGAGCCCCAGCATTTT.

The chain is built from TRBV28 and TRBJ1-4; a possible D gene is TRBD1 (6 bases). This CDR3 has 14 amino acids. Germline CDR1 is MDHEN and CDR2 is SYDVKM. Trimming stripped 1 base from V and 8 bases from J, with 11 bases between. CDR3 bases: TGTGCCAGCAGTTTATCAGGGGCTGGAGAAAAACTGTTTTTT. Its protein is CASSLSGAGEKLFF.

J is TRBJ2-6 and V is TRBV5-8, with no clear D. V shed 2 bases and J shed 1 base, with 7 bases lying between them. This CDR3 spans 15 amino acids. Germline CDR1 reads SGHTS; CDR2 reads YDEGEE. DNA of the CDR3: TGTGCCAGCAGCTTTGAACAGTCTGGGGCCAACGTCCTGACTTTC. Its protein product is CASSFEQSGANVLTF.

The chain uses TRBV7-3 and TRBJ1-1; 8 bases align to TRBD1. The ends lost 3 bases at V and 5 bases at J; junction bases unmatched: 2. The germline gives CDR1 SGHTA, CDR2 FQGTGA. The CDR3 runs 13 residues. CDR3 sequence: CASSLDRATEAFF. The CDR3 DNA reads as TGTGCCAGCAGCTTGGACAGGGCGACTGAAGCTTTCTTT.

This clone showed up just once. The CDR3 DNA sequence: TGTGCCAGCAGCTTAGGCCAGGGGGCGCGAGCTAATGAAAAACTGTTTTTT. Protein: CASSLGQGARANEKLFF. The chain recombines TRBV7-9 with TRBJ1-4, with 8 bases matching TRBD1. CDR3 length: 17 residues. The V gene's germline CDR1 is SEHNR and CDR2 FQNEAQ (reference sequence). The V gene end was trimmed by 1 base and the J gene end by 3 bases; junction bases not matched to a gene: 7.

The chain employs TRBV27 and TRBJ1-1, with D possibly TRBD1 on 5 matching bases. CDR3 length: 14 amino acids. The germline V and J ends were trimmed by 6 bases and 4 bases, with 15 bases remaining between them. The germline V gene has CDR1 MNHEY and CDR2 SMNVEV (reference sequence). Here the CDR3 reads CASRPMGEGTEAFF. The CDR3 bases are TGTGCCAGCAGGCCCATGGGGGAGGGCACTGAAGCTTTCTTT.

The chain links TRBV18 to TRBJ2-1; D gene unclear. With 2 bases removed from V and 8 bases from J, the gap between germline ends came to 16 bases. The CDR3 sequence is 15 residues long. Looked up from germline, CDR1 is KGHSH and CDR2 is LQKENI. This CDR3 reads CASSPIKISEYEQFF. CDR3 in DNA: TGTGCCAGCTCACCAATTAAAATCAGCGAGTATGAGCAGTTCTTC.

A single count supports this clone. The V gene is TRBV2, the J gene TRBJ1-1; TRBD1 might be the D (5 bases). V lost 7 bases and J lost 0, with 12 bases in between. Germline V CDR1 and CDR2: SNHLY, FYNNEI. The CDR3 loop spans 14 amino acids. The CDR3 loop is CASNSRTLNTEAFF. In DNA form, the CDR3 reads TGTGCCAGCAATTCCAGGACACTGAACACTGAAGCTTTCTTT. The full variable domain, with the rest looked up from reference TRBV2 and TRBJ1-1, is EPEVTQTPSHQVTQMGQEVILRCVPISNHLYFYWYRQILGQKVEFLVSFYNNEISEKSEIFDDQFSVERPDGSNFTLKIRSTKLEDSAMYFCASNSRTLNTEAFFGQGTRLTVV.

The J gene is TRBJ1-2, the V gene TRBV2; a possible D gene is TRBD1 (5 bases). CDR3 length equals 15 residues. Germline V lookup: CDR1 SNHLY, CDR2 FYNNEI. Deletions cut 3 bases from V and 2 bases from J, with 13 bases between. The CDR3 here is CASSENSGPNYGYTF. CDR3 nucleotides: TGTGCCAGCAGTGAGAATTCAGGGCCCAACTATGGCTACACCTTC. Using reference TRBV2 and TRBJ1-2 for the parts outside the CDR3, the full variable domain is EPEVTQTPSHQVTQMGQEVILRCVPISNHLYFYWYRQILGQKVEFLVSFYNNEISEKSEIFDDQFSVERPDGSNFTLKIRSTKLEDSAMYFCASSENSGPNYGYTFGSGTRLTVV.

V is TRBV5-1 and J is TRBJ1-6; maybe TRBD1 (5 bases). Looked up from germline, CDR1 is SGHRS and CDR2 is YFSETQ. The V end lost 3 bases, the J end lost 7 bases, and 11 bases lay between the germline ends. The CDR3 contains 14 residues. This chain's CDR3 is CASSSGQENSPLHF. DNA for the CDR3: TGCGCCAGCAGCTCTGGACAAGAGAATTCACCCCTCCACTTT.

In nucleotides, the CDR3 is TGTGCCAGCAGCACCCCCGCAGGACTAGCGGGAACTGGGGCCAACGTCCTGACTTTC. Encoded protein: CASSTPAGLAGTGANVLTF. The chain is built from TRBV7-2 and TRBJ2-6; 12 bases match TRBD2. The CDR3 length is 19 residues. From germline, CDR1 is SGHTA and CDR2 FQGNSA. J was trimmed by 2 bases and V by 5 bases; bases with no gene match: 10.

This clone showed up just once. The CDR3 DNA reads as TGTGCCATCAGTGGGCAGGGAACAGATACGCAGTATTTT. Its protein product is CAISGQGTDTQYF. The chain couples TRBV10-3 to TRBJ2-3; D possibly corresponds to TRBD1 (5 bases). Trimming pared 4 bases from V and 3 bases from J, leaving 8 bases between. The germline V gene encodes CDR1 ENHRY and CDR2 SYGVKD. The CDR3 is 13 residues long.

The V and J genes are TRBV6-5 and TRBJ1-2; 7 bases match TRBD1. CDR1 MNHEY and CDR2 SVGAGI come from the germline V gene. V lost 5 bases to trimming and J lost 8 bases; unmatched junction nucleotides: 14. This CDR3 comprises 15 residues. The DNA of the CDR3 is TGTGCCAGCAGTGTAACAGGGGCGATACTTACAGGCTACACCTTC. Amino acids: CASSVTGAILTGYTF.

The V call is TRBV27, the J call TRBJ1-6; no definite D call. This CDR3 is built from 14 residues. Per the germline V gene, CDR1 is MNHEY and CDR2 is SMNVEV (reference sequence). Trimming pared 3 bases from V and 8 bases from J, leaving 11 bases between. CDR3 protein: CASSFNSPHSPLHF. The CDR3 coding sequence is TGTGCCAGCAGTTTTAACAGCCCTCATTCACCCCTCCACTTT.